The 31 T cell receptor beta chains presented below share a single source sample, sequenced in a study of early T cells in non-severe SARS-CoV-2 infection. TCRdb recomputed calls from the 5' RACE reads with MiXCR, one row per CDR3 protein. The repertoire holds tens of thousands of distinct CDR3 sequences, with about an eighth as singletons. Sequences were obtained from whole blood. The source is an adult who was a healthcare worker with PCR-confirmed SARS-CoV-2 infection or an uninfected control (not recorded which).

In its sample, this clonotype was seen a few times. The chain couples TRBV13 to TRBJ2-7; 9 nucleotides agree with TRBD2. Germline-derived CDR1 and CDR2 are PRHDT and FYEKMQ (reference sequence). V trimming: 5 bases; J trimming: 6 bases; junction bases outside the gene matches: 11. The CDR3 is 15 amino acids. This CDR3 is CASSPRGSGRGEQYF. The CDR3 nucleotides read TGTGCCAGCAGCCCCCGGGGTAGCGGGAGAGGCGAGCAGTACTTC.

In this sample, this clonotype turned up a few times. The genes are TRBV20-1 and TRBJ2-7; D is unclear. CDR1 is DFQATT and CDR2 is SNEGSKA in the germline V gene (reference sequence). Trimming stripped 3 bases from V and 2 bases from J, with 11 bases between. This CDR3 contains 13 residues. CDR3 nucleotides: TGCAGTGCTAGTGTACGGCCGACCTACGAGCAGTACTTC. This sequence encodes CSASVRPTYEQYF.

The chain carries TRBV19 and TRBJ1-2; D gene ambiguous. CDR1 and CDR2 (germline): LNHDA, SQIVND (reference sequence). This CDR3 has 15 residues. V was cut by 2 bases and J by 4 bases, with 14 bases left in between. CDR3 loop: CASSILELPSYGYTF. CDR3 coding DNA: TGTGCCAGTAGTATATTGGAACTCCCGAGCTATGGCTACACCTTC.

This clonotype was seen a handful of times. The chain uses TRBV7-2 and TRBJ2-1, with unresolved D. The V and J ends lost 0 bases and 12 bases respectively, with 9 bases between them. CDR3 length equals 12 residues. Germline V gene lookup returns CDR1 SGHTA and CDR2 FQGNSA. The CDR3 region has the DNA TGTGCCAGCAGCTTAGCGTCCTCACCGCAGTTCTTC. The encoded protein is CASSLASSPQFF.

Ten or more counts support this clonotype. The chain joins TRBV7-6 to TRBJ2-1, with a tentative D call TRBD2 (6 bases). Trimming left V 7 bases short and J 3 bases short, with 16 bases between. This CDR3 comprises 15 residues. Germline CDR1 reads SGHVS; CDR2 reads FNYEAQ. CDR3 sequence reads: CASTGTGEDYNEQFF. CDR3 DNA sequence: TGTGCCAGCACCGGGACTGGGGAAGACTACAATGAGCAGTTCTTC.

The table lists this clonotype with a few counts. The CDR3 sequence: CSVEDPDSYYEQYF. CDR3 nucleotide sequence: TGCAGCGTTGAAGATCCTGACAGCTACTACGAGCAGTACTTC. The rearrangement uses TRBV29-1 and TRBJ2-7; tentative D call: TRBD1 (5 bases). CDR3 length equals 14 residues. Trimming took 0 bases from V and 3 from J, leaving 12 bases between them. The germline V gene encodes CDR1 SQVTM and CDR2 ANQGSEA.

This chain uses TRBV6-6 with TRBJ2-7; the D gene could be TRBD1 or TRBD2 (6 bases each). Germline values: CDR1 MNHNY, CDR2 SVGAGI (reference sequence). V was shortened by 2 bases and J by 1 base, with 12 bases between the two germline ends. The length of the CDR3 is 15 residues. DNA of the CDR3: TGTGCCAGCAGTTACGAGGGGGGAAGGTCCTACGAGCAGTACTTC. Protein sequence: CASSYEGGRSYEQYF.

The chain combines TRBV30 with TRBJ1-4; 8 bases are shared with TRBD1. Germline lookup yields CDR1 GTSNPN and CDR2 SVGIG (reference sequence). Trimming removed 6 bases from V and 8 bases from J; junction bases left unmatched: 14. This CDR3 spans 15 amino acids. CDR3 in amino acids: CACSTSGGAGEKLFF. DNA for the CDR3: TGTGCCTGTTCGACTTCAGGGGGCGCAGGAGAAAAACTGTTTTTT.

This clonotype has just a few counts. This chain connects TRBV12-3 or TRBV12-4 to TRBJ2-1; 10 bases are shared with TRBD2. The J segment lost 9 bases and the V segment lost 4 bases, leaving 6 bases of the junction unmatched. The CDR3 totals 14 residues. The CDR3: CASSWASGSSEQFF. The CDR3 coding sequence is TGTGCCAGCAGTTGGGCTAGCGGGAGTAGTGAGCAGTTCTTC.

DNA for the CDR3: TGTGCCAGCAGCTCACTGACAGGGGGCACTGAAGCTTTCTTT. As protein: CASSSLTGGTEAFF. This rearrangement joins TRBV11-2 to TRBJ1-1, with 9 bases identical to TRBD1. Per the germline V gene, CDR1 is SGHAT and CDR2 is FQNNGV. The CDR3 has 14 amino acids. With 4 bases clipped from V and 4 bases from J, the junction kept 4 bases outside the gene matches.

CDR3 nucleotide sequence: TGTGCCAGCAGTTACACAAGACAGGGGGCGCGAGGCACTGAAGCTTTCTTT. Amino acids: CASSYTRQGARGTEAFF. The V and J genes are TRBV6-2 or TRBV6-3 and TRBJ1-1; 10 nucleotides agree with TRBD1. The CDR3 is 17 amino acids. Trimming removed 2 bases from V and 4 bases from J; junction bases left unmatched: 10. Germline values: CDR1 MNHEY, CDR2 SVGEGT.

In its sample, this clonotype was seen many times. The chain is built from TRBV29-1 and TRBJ2-1, with 10 bases matching TRBD1. Germline V gene data show CDR1 as SQVTM and CDR2 as ANQGSEA. This CDR3 region has 14 residues. V shed 8 bases, J shed 4 bases, and the junction held 8 bases outside the gene matches. The CDR3 region is CSSTRQGAYNEQFF. DNA for the CDR3: TGCAGCTCAACCCGACAGGGGGCTTACAATGAGCAGTTCTTC.

This clonotype came up many times. This sequence joins TRBV6-6 and TRBJ2-7; unclear D gene. CDR1 MNHNY and CDR2 SVGAGI come from the germline V gene (reference sequence). V shed 2 bases and J shed 9 bases, with 11 bases lying between them. The CDR3 sequence is 12 residues long. CDR3 protein: CASSYVDLGQYF. The CDR3 DNA is TGTGCCAGCAGTTACGTGGATTTGGGGCAGTACTTC.

The chain is built from TRBV30 and TRBJ1-2, with D possibly TRBD1 on 6 matching bases. The V end lost 3 bases, the J end lost 5 bases, and 28 bases lay between the germline ends. Germline CDR1 is GTSNPN and CDR2 is SVGIG (reference sequence). This CDR3 spans 18 amino acids. CDR3 sequence reads: CAWSLLAGASVIGYGYTF. In nucleotides, the CDR3 is TGTGCCTGGAGCCTACTGGCAGGGGCCTCCGTAATCGGGTATGGCTACACCTTC. Together with reference TRBV30 and TRBJ1-2, the CDR3 gives the full variable domain: SQTIHQWPATLVQPVGSPLSLECTVEGTSNPNLYWYRQAAGRGLQLLFYSVGIGQISSEVPQNLSASRPQDRQFILSSKKLLLSDSGFYLCAWSLLAGASVIGYGYTFGSGTRLTVV.

This clonotype has more than one count but fewer than ten. The CDR3 nucleotides read TGTGCCAGCAGTCGGACTAGCGGATACAATGAGCAGTTCTTC. This encodes CASSRTSGYNEQFF. The chain employs TRBV12-3 or TRBV12-4 and TRBJ2-1, with TRBD2 matching 10 bases. The J segment lost 4 bases and the V segment lost 5 bases, leaving 2 bases of the junction unmatched. This CDR3 is built from 14 residues.

The sample holds many counts of this clonotype. The genes are TRBV9 and TRBJ2-3; D may be TRBD2 (5 bases). CDR1 SGDLS and CDR2 YYNGEE come from the germline V gene. V was pared by 4 bases and J by 1 base, with 16 bases between. The CDR3 covers 16 residues. Here the CDR3 reads CASSLPSNSGTDTQYF. The CDR3 DNA is TGTGCCAGCAGCCTACCCTCTAATAGCGGCACAGATACGCAGTATTTT.

The genes are TRBV11-2 and TRBJ1-4; 7 bases fit TRBD1. Losses at the gene ends were 5 bases for V and 0 bases for J; bases not matched to a gene: 6. Germline V gene sequence: CDR1 SGHAT, CDR2 FQNNGV. The CDR3 covers 16 residues. The CDR3 bases are TGTGCCAGCAGCCTCGGACAGGTTGCAACTAATGAAAAACTGTTTTTT. The encoded protein is CASSLGQVATNEKLFF.

This clonotype showed up many times. This chain connects TRBV18 to TRBJ1-2; D is undetermined. Germline V gene data show CDR1 as KGHSH and CDR2 as LQKENI. The CDR3 runs 13 residues. Trimming stripped 2 bases from V and 3 bases from J, with 7 bases between. CDR3 sequence reads: CASSPSGDYGYTF. The CDR3 DNA is TGTGCCAGCTCACCATCCGGAGACTATGGCTACACCTTC.

This clonotype appeared many times. The J gene is TRBJ2-1, the V gene TRBV2; the match to TRBD2 covers 9 bases. Germline CDR1 reads SNHLY; CDR2 reads FYNNEI. The CDR3 totals 13 residues. This CDR3 is CGAAGGPGTEQFF. CDR3 in DNA: TGTGGCGCGGCGGGAGGGCCAGGGACTGAGCAGTTCTTC.

The rearrangement uses TRBV29-1 and TRBJ2-7; D is possibly TRBD2 (6 bases). Between the trimmed V and J ends, which lost 3 bases and 4 bases, there was a span of 19 bases. The CDR3 extends over 15 amino acids. Germline V gene data show CDR1 as SQVTM and CDR2 as ANQGSEA. As DNA, the CDR3 is TGCAGCGTTGATGAAGGGAGGTCGGGAAGGTACGAGCAGTACTTC. As protein: CSVDEGRSGRYEQYF.

The rearrangement links TRBV2 to TRBJ2-1; 7 bases are shared with TRBD2. CDR1 and CDR2 (germline): SNHLY, FYNNEI. The CDR3 spans 15 residues. After removal of 2 bases from V and 7 bases from J, the junction contained 8 bases not matched to a gene. Written as DNA, the CDR3 is TGTGCCAGCAGTGAACCAGCGGGATTGGGTAATGAGCAGTTCTTC. Its protein is CASSEPAGLGNEQFF. Drawing the rest from reference TRBV2 and TRBJ2-1, the complete variable domain is EPEVTQTPSHQVTQMGQEVILRCVPISNHLYFYWYRQILGQKVEFLVSFYNNEISEKSEIFDDQFSVERPDGSNFTLKIRSTKLEDSAMYFCASSEPAGLGNEQFFGPGTRLTVL.

The chain links TRBV11-3 to TRBJ2-7, with 14 bases aligning to TRBD2. Germline CDR1 SGHNT, CDR2 YENEEA. J was trimmed by 4 bases and V by 5 bases; bases with no gene match: 10. This CDR3 is built from 17 residues. CDR3 DNA: TGTGCCAGCAGCCCTGGGACTAGCGGGAGAACCGTTTACGAGCAGTACTTC. Protein sequence: CASSPGTSGRTVYEQYF.

This clonotype occurred a few times. The rearrangement uses TRBV2 and TRBJ2-3; D is ambiguous. This CDR3 spans 13 amino acids. Trimming took off 2 bases at V and 11 bases at J, with 14 bases between the two ends. Germline CDR1 reads SNHLY; CDR2 reads FYNNEI. The DNA for the CDR3 is TGTGCCAGCAGTGAATGGGAAGGGTTTAAGCAGTATTTT. Translating gives CASSEWEGFKQYF.

The J gene is TRBJ2-7, the V gene TRBV6-1; 7 bases align to TRBD2. V gave up 9 bases and J gave up 6 bases; unmatched junction bases: 17. This CDR3 is built from 15 residues. Looked up from germline, CDR1 is MNHNS and CDR2 is SASEGT. CDR3 amino acids: CASPPSRTLAGEQYF. In DNA, the CDR3 is TGTGCCAGTCCTCCTTCCCGAACCTTAGCGGGCGAGCAGTACTTC.

This sequence joins TRBV7-8 and TRBJ2-1; no definite D call. V was pared by 1 base and J by 4 bases, with 14 bases between. The CDR3 spans 16 residues. Germline assignment: CDR1 SGHVS and CDR2 FQNEAQ. CDR3 region: CASSLVPMELYNEQFF. In nucleotides, the CDR3 is TGTGCCAGCAGCTTAGTTCCGATGGAACTATACAATGAGCAGTTCTTC.

The V and J genes are TRBV27 and TRBJ1-1, with 8 bases identical to TRBD1. The CDR3 covers 15 residues. Unmatched junction bases numbered 16, after V lost 10 bases and J lost 6 bases. Germline CDR1 is MNHEY and CDR2 is SMNVEV (reference sequence). The CDR3, as DNA: TGTGCCACCAGAACCTCCAGGGGGCAGGTGCCTGAAGCTTTCTTT. The encoded protein is CATRTSRGQVPEAFF.

This clonotype was seen repeatedly, ten times or more. The V call is TRBV28, the J call TRBJ2-7; maybe TRBD2 (5 bases). Germline V lookup: CDR1 MDHEN, CDR2 SYDVKM. V dropped 2 bases and J dropped 6 bases, with 8 bases sitting between them. The CDR3 extends over 12 amino acids. In nucleotides, the CDR3 is TGTGCCAGCAGTTTAGAGGCGGGCGAGCAGTACTTC. This sequence encodes CASSLEAGEQYF.

There are a few counts of this clonotype. The rearrangement uses TRBV12-3 or TRBV12-4 and TRBJ2-7, with D unclear. V lost 6 bases and J 3 bases, leaving 12 bases between the germline ends. This CDR3 spans 13 amino acids. CDR3 amino acids: CASSPTANYEQYF. The CDR3 DNA is TGTGCCAGCAGCCCCACTGCAAACTACGAGCAGTACTTC.

The V and J genes are TRBV2 and TRBJ2-3; 13 bases are shared with TRBD2. The CDR3 spans 16 residues. The germline CDR1 and CDR2 sequences are SNHLY and FYNNEI. With V trimmed by 8 bases and J by 5 bases, 10 bases remained unmatched. The CDR3 region has the DNA TGTGCCAGCCGACTAGCGGGAGGCCTCCGGTTAGATACGCAGTATTTT. Protein: CASRLAGGLRLDTQYF.

This chain connects TRBV2 to TRBJ1-1; possible D gene TRBD1, 5 bases. CDR1 SNHLY and CDR2 FYNNEI come from the germline V gene. Deletions cut 9 bases from V and 10 bases from J, with 15 bases between. This CDR3 spans 11 amino acids. The chain's CDR3 is CASSEGLSAFF. The CDR3 bases are TGTGCCAGTTCAGAGGGGTTGTCAGCTTTCTTT. The whole variable domain, remainder taken from reference TRBV2 and TRBJ1-1, is EPEVTQTPSHQVTQMGQEVILRCVPISNHLYFYWYRQILGQKVEFLVSFYNNEISEKSEIFDDQFSVERPDGSNFTLKIRSTKLEDSAMYFCASSEGLSAFFGQGTRLTVV.

The chain carries TRBV5-6 and TRBJ1-3, with D uncertain. Germline V gives CDR1 SGHDT, CDR2 YYEEEE. Trimming pared 2 bases from V and 3 bases from J, leaving 6 bases between. The CDR3 has 13 residues. In nucleotides, the CDR3 is TGTGCCAGCAGCTTTTTCGGTGGAAACACCATATATTTT. This encodes CASSFFGGNTIYF.